The clone carrying this T cell receptor beta chain was observed a handful of times. The antigen remains undetermined. Amplification of TCR alpha and beta CDR3 regions from RNA used iRepertoire nested multiplex PCR. MiXCR, applied by TCRdb to the multiplex PCR reads, yields one record per CDR3 protein. The repertoire includes roughly 350,000 distinct CDR3 sequences, roughly two fifths of them detected once, and around 13% sits in the top ten. Trimming took off 3 bases at V and 3 bases at J, with 9 bases between the two ends. This CDR3 has 13 residues. Germline V gene data show CDR1 as LGHDT and CDR2 as YNNKEL (reference sequence). The data originate from a study of glioma-infiltrating T cells. About the research overall: Sequencing aimed for about 4- to 10-fold coverage of about 940,000 peripheral T cells. Study results and caveats: Above-expected tissue-blood divergence occurred in all gliomas, most in low-grade ones.

The V gene is TRBV3-1, the J gene TRBJ2-7; D might be TRBD2 (6 bases). The sequence came from a human donor with low-grade glioma or glioblastoma, undergoing nonglioma brain surgery, or in good health (not recorded which). The sequencing sample was made of glioma tissue, nonneoplastic brain tissue, or PBMCs (not recorded which). The CDR3 nucleotides read TGTGCCAGCAGCCACCGGGGGAACTACGAGCAGTACTTC. It codes for CASSHRGNYEQYF.